This TCR beta chain appears in the sequencing data of a study of OX40 agonist ivuxolimab in advanced cancers. Overall study: Dose-escalation patients suffered from hepatocellular carcinoma, melanoma, renal cell or head and neck cancer. A male proportion of over 75% was recorded, with mean age about 60 years and range about 23 to 90. Study findings and constraints: Clonal expansion in partial responders at 0.1-3.0 mg/kg ranked among the lowest. Averaged across samples, CD8+ T cells carried more expanded clones than CD4+ did.

CDR1 and CDR2 (germline): SGHTS, YDEGEE. The CDR3 is 10 residues long. V lost 2 bases, J lost 12 bases, and 8 bases lay in between. Produced via immunoSEQ multiplex PCR; TCRdb's table is partial and in-frame only. Of about 68,000 clones listed, about 90% are singletons. This clone was seen a few times. Its antigen is not known. This sample comprised CD4+ or CD8+ T cells sorted from blood, obtained in a trial of the OX40 agonist ivuxolimab. The TCR comes from an adult with an advanced solid tumor such as melanoma, head and neck, liver or kidney cancer. The chain carries TRBV5-8 and TRBJ1-1; no clear D. As DNA, the CDR3 is TGTGCCAGCAGCTTTACGAGGCCTTTCTTT. Translation gives CASSFTRPFF.